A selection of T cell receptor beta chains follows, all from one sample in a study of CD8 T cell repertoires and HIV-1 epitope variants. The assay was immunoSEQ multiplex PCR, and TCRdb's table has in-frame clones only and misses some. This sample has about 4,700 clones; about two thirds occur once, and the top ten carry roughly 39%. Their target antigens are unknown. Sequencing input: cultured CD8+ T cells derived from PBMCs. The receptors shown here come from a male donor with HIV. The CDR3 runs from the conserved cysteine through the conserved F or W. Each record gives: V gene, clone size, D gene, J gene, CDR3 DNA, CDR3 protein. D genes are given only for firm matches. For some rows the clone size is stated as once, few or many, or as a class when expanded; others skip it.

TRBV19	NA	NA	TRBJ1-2	TGTGCCAGTAGTATAGCGGAGGGCGCCAGAATGGGTGGCTACACCTTC	CASSIAEGARMGGYTF
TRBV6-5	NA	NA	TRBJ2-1	TGTGCCAGCAGTTACACGGGGAATGAGCAGTTCTTC	CASSYTGNEQFF
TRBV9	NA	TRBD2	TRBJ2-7	TGTGCCAGCAGCGTATCCGGGGGGAGAACCTACGAGCAGTACTTC	CASSVSGGRTYEQYF
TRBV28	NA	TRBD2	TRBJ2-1	TGTGCCAGCAGTTCTTTACGGGGGGGCGCTACCTACAATGAGCAGTTCTTC	CASSSLRGGATYNEQFF
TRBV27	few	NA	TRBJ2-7	TGTGCCAGCAGTTTATGGGGCGGTGGCTACGAGCAGTACTTC	CASSLWGGGYEQYF
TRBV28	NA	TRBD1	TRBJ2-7	TGTGCCAGCAGTTCCCGGGGGACAGGGAACGAGCAGTACTTC	CASSSRGTGNEQYF
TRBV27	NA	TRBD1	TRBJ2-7	TGTGCCAGCAGCTTGGGACAGTACCTTCGTGAGCAGTACTTC	CASSLGQYLREQYF
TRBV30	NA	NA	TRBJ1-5	TGTGCCTGGAGTGAGGGGTGGCAGCATAGCAATCAGCCCCAGCATTTT	CAWSEGWQHSNQPQHF
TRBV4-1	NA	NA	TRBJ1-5	TGCGCCAGCAGTTTTAGCCGAGGGTATGGGCCCCAGCATTTT	CASSFSRGYGPQHF
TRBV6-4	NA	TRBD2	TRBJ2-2	TGTGCCAGCAGTGACGGACTAGCCCACACCGGGGAGCTGTTTTTT	CASSDGLAHTGELFF
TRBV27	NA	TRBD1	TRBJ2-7	TGTGCCAGCAGTTCGGGACAGGGGGATTCCTACGAGCAGTACTTC	CASSSGQGDSYEQYF
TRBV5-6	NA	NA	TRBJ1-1	TGTGCCAGCAGCTTGTCCACTGAAGCTTTCTTT	CASSLSTEAFF
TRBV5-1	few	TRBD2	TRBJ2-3	TGCGCCAGCAGCTCAAATCCCGGGACTAGCGGGAGGTCCGCGGATACGCAGTATTTT	CASSSNPGTSGRSADTQYF
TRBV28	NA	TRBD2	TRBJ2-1	TGTGCCAGCAGTTTATTAAGCGGGGACTACAATGAGCAGTTCTTC	CASSLLSGDYNEQFF